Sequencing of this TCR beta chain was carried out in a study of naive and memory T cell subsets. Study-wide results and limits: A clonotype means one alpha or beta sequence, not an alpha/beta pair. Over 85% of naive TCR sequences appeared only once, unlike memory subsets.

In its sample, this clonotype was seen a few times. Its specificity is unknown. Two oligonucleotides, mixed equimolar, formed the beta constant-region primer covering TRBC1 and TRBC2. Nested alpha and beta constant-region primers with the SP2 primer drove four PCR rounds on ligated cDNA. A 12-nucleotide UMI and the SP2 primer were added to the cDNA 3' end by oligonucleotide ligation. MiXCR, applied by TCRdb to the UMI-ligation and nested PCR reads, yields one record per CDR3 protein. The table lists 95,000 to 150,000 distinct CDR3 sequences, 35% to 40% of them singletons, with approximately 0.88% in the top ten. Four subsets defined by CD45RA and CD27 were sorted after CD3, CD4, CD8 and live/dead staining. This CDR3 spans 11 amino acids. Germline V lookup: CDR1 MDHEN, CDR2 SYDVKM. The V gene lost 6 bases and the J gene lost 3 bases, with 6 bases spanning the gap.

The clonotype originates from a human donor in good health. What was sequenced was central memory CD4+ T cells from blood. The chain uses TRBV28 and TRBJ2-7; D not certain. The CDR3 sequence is CASRQYYEQYF. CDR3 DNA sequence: TGTGCCAGCAGACAGTACTACGAGCAGTACTTC.